This TCR beta chain comes out of a study of response to subunit inactivated influenza vaccine. As concerns this clonotype: Its antigen is unidentified.

The study, taken as a whole, reports: Authors suggested each seasonal flu vaccination may recruit only limited numbers of new T cells.

TCRdb ran MiXCR on the RT-PCR reads and lists one entry per CDR3 protein. The top ten clones hold approximately 7.6% of a sample with 650,000 or so distinct CDR3 sequences, 12% to 15% of them seen once. Trimming stripped 7 bases from V and 2 bases from J, with 16 bases between. Germline V lookup: CDR1 MNHEY, CDR2 SVGEGT. CDR3 size: 15 residues. This sequence joins TRBV6-2 or TRBV6-3 and TRBJ2-3; the D is unclear. The material was PBMCs from blood, obtained around two weeks before vaccination. The sequence came from a man between 50 and 59 years old who received an inactivated influenza vaccine. CDR3 DNA sequence: TGTGCCAGCACCCTCGCGCCAGGATTCACAGATACGCAGTATTTT. Protein sequence: CASTLAPGFTDTQYF.